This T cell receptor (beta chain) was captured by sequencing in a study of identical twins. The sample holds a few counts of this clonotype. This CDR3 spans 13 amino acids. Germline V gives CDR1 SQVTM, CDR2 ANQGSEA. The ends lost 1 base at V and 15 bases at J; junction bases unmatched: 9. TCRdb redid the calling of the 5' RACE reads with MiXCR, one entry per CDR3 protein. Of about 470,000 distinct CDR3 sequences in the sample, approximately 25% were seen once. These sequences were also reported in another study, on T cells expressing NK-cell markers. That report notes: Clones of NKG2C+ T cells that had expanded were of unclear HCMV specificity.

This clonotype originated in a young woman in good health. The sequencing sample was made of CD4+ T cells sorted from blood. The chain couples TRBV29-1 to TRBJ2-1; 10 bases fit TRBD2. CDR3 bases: TGCAGCGTTGAAGCGCTAGCGGGGGCACGGCTGTTCTTC. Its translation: CSVEALAGARLFF.